These 24 T cell receptor beta chains share one sample of origin, sequenced in a study of spatial heterogeneity in lung cancer. Time point reported: sample taken at primary tumor resection. TCRdb itself ran the 5' RACE reads through MiXCR, one entry per CDR3 protein. The sample shows 30,000 to 40,000 distinct CDR3 sequences, less than 6.5% of them seen only once. Sequencing was performed on PBMCs, taken at surgery. These receptors were taken from a female donor with early-stage non-small cell lung cancer.

This clonotype was detected many times. The rearrangement links TRBV5-1 to TRBJ1-1; D call uncertain. Deletions cut 0 bases from V and 0 bases from J, with 12 bases between. The germline V gene has CDR1 SGHRS and CDR2 YFSETQ. The CDR3 has 16 residues. CDR3: CASSLGGWQMNTEAFF. CDR3 bases: TGCGCCAGCAGCTTGGGAGGGTGGCAGATGAACACTGAAGCTTTCTTT. Drawing the rest from reference TRBV5-1 and TRBJ1-1, the complete variable domain is KAGVTQTPRYLIKTRGQQVTLSCSPISGHRSVSWYQQTPGQGLQFLFEYFSETQRNKGNFPGRFSGRQFSNSRSEMNVSTLELGDSALYLCASSLGGWQMNTEAFFGQGTRLTVV.

This clonotype showed up just a few times. The chain combines TRBV27 with TRBJ1-1; maybe TRBD1 (5 bases). The CDR3 is made up of 17 amino acids. The germline V gene encodes CDR1 MNHEY and CDR2 SMNVEV (reference sequence). Trimming removed 5 bases from V and 1 base from J, with 20 bases in between. The CDR3 here is CASSETLWGTANTEAFF. The DNA for the CDR3 is TGTGCCAGCAGTGAAACTCTTTGGGGGACTGCGAACACTGAAGCTTTCTTT.

This clonotype was seen repeatedly, ten times or more. The rearrangement joins TRBV18 to TRBJ2-3; no reliable D call. V gave up 0 bases and J gave up 0 bases, with 10 bases separating them. This CDR3 spans 16 amino acids. Germline CDR1 reads KGHSH; CDR2 reads LQKENI. The CDR3 region has the DNA TGTGCCAGCTCACCACCTCAGCGAACTAGCACAGATACGCAGTATTTT. As protein: CASSPPQRTSTDTQYF.

This clonotype was seen many times. V is TRBV9 and J is TRBJ1-3; TRBD1 is a possible D gene (6 bases). The germline gives CDR1 SGDLS, CDR2 YYNGEE. The V gene lost 1 base and the J gene lost 2 bases, with 10 bases spanning the gap. The CDR3 sequence is 15 residues long. The CDR3 loop reads CASSVNRAAGNTIYF. The CDR3 DNA sequence: TGTGCCAGCAGCGTAAACAGGGCTGCTGGAAACACCATATATTTT. Supplemented by reference TRBV9 and TRBJ1-3, the full variable domain reads DSGVTQTPKHLITATGQRVTLRCSPRSGDLSVYWYQQSLDQGLQFLIQYYNGEERAKGNILERFSAQQFPDLHSELNLSSLELGDSALYFCASSVNRAAGNTIYFGEGSWLTVV.

V gene TRBV6-2 or TRBV6-3 combines with J gene TRBJ1-5; the match to TRBD1 covers 9 bases. This CDR3 comprises 18 residues. Germline V CDR1 and CDR2: MNHEY, SVGEGT. V shed 5 bases and J 6 bases; nucleotides not matched to a gene: 17. CDR3 sequence (DNA): TGTGCCAGCAGTCACGACCTTACTCACAGGGGGCAGGTTCAGCCCCAGCATTTT. Translating gives CASSHDLTHRGQVQPQHF.

The CDR3 protein is CASSPAGGGAYNEQFF. The CDR3 DNA sequence: TGTGCCAGCAGCCCGGCGGGCGGGGGGGCCTACAATGAGCAGTTCTTC. This sequence joins TRBV5-4 and TRBJ2-1, with 9 positions matching TRBD2. J gave up 2 bases and V 4 bases, and 7 bases lay outside the gene matches. Germline assignment: CDR1 SGHNT and CDR2 YYREEE (reference sequence). The CDR3 extends over 16 amino acids.

This clonotype occurred many times. The J gene is TRBJ2-2, the V gene TRBV18; D is unclear. The germline V gene encodes CDR1 KGHSH and CDR2 LQKENI. The CDR3 spans 14 residues. Trimming removed 4 bases at V and 3 bases at J, with 9 bases between. This CDR3 reads CASSLRQDTGELFF. CDR3 in DNA: TGTGCCAGCTCACTCAGACAAGACACCGGGGAGCTGTTTTTT. Combining the CDR3 with reference TRBV18 and TRBJ2-2 gives the whole variable domain NAGVMQNPRHLVRRRGQEARLRCSPMKGHSHVYWYRQLPEEGLKFMVYLQKENIIDESGMPKERFSAEFPKEGPSILRIQQVVRGDSAAYFCASSLRQDTGELFFGEGSRLTVL.

This clonotype was found a few times. The J gene is TRBJ1-5, the V gene TRBV6-1, with D hard to call. Germline CDR1 is MNHNS and CDR2 is SASEGT. The CDR3 extends over 13 amino acids. V lost 0 bases and J lost 5, with 5 bases in between. DNA for the CDR3: TGTGCCAGCAGTGAAGCGCGGGATCAGCCCCAGCATTTT. Translation: CASSEARDQPQHF.

Only a few counts were recorded for this clonotype. The rearrangement links TRBV12-3 or TRBV12-4 to TRBJ1-1; 7 bases map to TRBD1. The CDR3 sequence is 16 residues long. The V segment lost 7 bases and the J segment 0 bases; nucleotides outside the gene matches: 11. CDR3 protein: CASKPLPGTVNTEAFF. CDR3 DNA sequence: TGTGCCAGCAAACCCCTTCCCGGGACAGTGAACACTGAAGCTTTCTTT.

This clonotype was counted ten times or more. The rearrangement uses TRBV20-1 and TRBJ2-7; TRBD1 might be the D (6 bases). V lost 0 bases and J 0 bases, leaving 12 bases between the germline ends. The CDR3 length is 15 residues. CDR1 is DFQATT, CDR2 SNEGSKA, per germline (reference sequence). The CDR3 DNA sequence: TGCAGTGCTAGAGATATCAGGGGAAGCTCCTACGAGCAGTACTTC. Translated, it gives CSARDIRGSSYEQYF.

This rearrangement joins TRBV5-1 to TRBJ1-2; TRBD1 aligns across 8 bases. The CDR3 extends over 15 amino acids. Trimming took 3 bases from V and 3 from J; bases not matched to a gene: 7. Germline assignment: CDR1 SGHRS and CDR2 YFSETQ. For the CDR3, the DNA is TGCGCCAGCAGCTGGGGGGACAGGTCTGACTATGGCTACACCTTC. It translates to CASSWGDRSDYGYTF.

The genes are TRBV11-2 and TRBJ2-7, with 7 bases fitting TRBD2. This CDR3 has 16 amino acids. The junction had 10 bases not matched to a gene; V was cut back by 2 bases and J by 3 bases. Germline V gene lookup returns CDR1 SGHAT and CDR2 FQNNGV. CDR3 protein: CASSLSGRGFGYEQYF. The CDR3 DNA follows: TGTGCCAGCAGCTTATCAGGGCGGGGGTTCGGCTACGAGCAGTACTTC.

CDR3 loop: CASSAGTGAYEQYF. The CDR3, as DNA: TGTGCCAGCAGTGCAGGGACAGGGGCCTACGAGCAGTACTTC. This sequence joins TRBV2 and TRBJ2-7; 10 bases map to TRBD1. Germline assignment: CDR1 SNHLY and CDR2 FYNNEI. J gave up 2 bases and V 4 bases, and 2 bases lay outside the gene matches. The CDR3 is made up of 14 amino acids.

Ten or more counts support this clonotype. The chain combines TRBV19 with TRBJ2-3; 11 bases fit TRBD2. The CDR3 loop spans 17 amino acids. Germline lookup yields CDR1 LNHDA and CDR2 SQIVND (reference sequence). Unmatched junction bases numbered 9, after V lost 7 bases and J lost 0 bases. DNA for the CDR3: TGTGCCAGTACCGCTCCGGGACTAGCGGCAAGCACAGATACGCAGTATTTT. Its protein is CASTAPGLAASTDTQYF.

This clonotype has at least ten counts. This chain uses TRBV2 with TRBJ2-3; 9 nucleotides line up with TRBD2. The J segment lost 0 bases and the V segment lost 6 bases, leaving 7 bases of the junction unmatched. Per the germline V gene, CDR1 is SNHLY and CDR2 is FYNNEI. This CDR3 comprises 16 residues. CDR3 DNA sequence: TGTGCCAGCAGCTCTGCGGGGGGGACTAGCACAGATACGCAGTATTTT. Translating it yields CASSSAGGTSTDTQYF.

Many counts were recorded for this clonotype. The CDR3 here is CASSYSAGQESTEAFF. The CDR3 DNA sequence: TGTGCCAGCAGTTACTCGGCAGGCCAGGAGTCCACTGAAGCTTTCTTT. The chain links TRBV6-5 to TRBJ1-1, with unresolved D. Germline CDR1 reads MNHEY; CDR2 reads SVGAGI. This CDR3 spans 16 amino acids. V was cut by 0 bases and J by 4 bases, with 15 bases left in between.

The gene calls are TRBV6-2 or TRBV6-3 and TRBJ2-1; either TRBD1 or TRBD2 may fit D (6 bases each). The CDR3 contains 17 residues. The ends were cut back, 0 bases at V and 4 bases at J, with 16 bases in the middle. Germline loops: CDR1 MNHEY, CDR2 SVGEGT. CDR3 in amino acids: CASSYSIGGSLYNEQFF. In DNA, the CDR3 is TGTGCCAGCAGTTACTCGATAGGGGGGAGCCTTTACAATGAGCAGTTCTTC.

At least ten counts were recorded for this clonotype. This chain connects TRBV7-9 to TRBJ1-4; no reliable D call. This CDR3 contains 15 residues. The germline V gene has CDR1 SEHNR and CDR2 FQNEAQ (reference sequence). Trimming cost V 5 bases and J 8 bases, with 18 bases left between them. CDR3 sequence reads: CASSPAPRAGEKLFF. CDR3 coding DNA: TGTGCCAGCAGCCCCGCGCCAAGGGCGGGGGAAAAACTGTTTTTT.

This clonotype was observed many times. The V call is TRBV12-3 or TRBV12-4, the J call TRBJ2-3; D gene uncertain. The CDR3 covers 13 residues. V was cut by 2 bases and J by 2 bases, with 5 bases left in between. CDR3: CASSLRLTDTQYF. The CDR3 DNA sequence: TGTGCCAGCAGTTTAAGACTCACAGATACGCAGTATTTT.

This clonotype has ten or more counts. The chain links TRBV5-1 to TRBJ2-3, with D unclear. The V gene lost 2 bases and the J gene lost 4 bases, with 11 bases spanning the gap. The CDR3 has 14 amino acids. CDR1 is SGHRS, CDR2 YFSETQ, per germline. CDR3 sequence: CASSFGDRSDTQYF. The CDR3 region has the DNA TGCGCCAGCAGCTTCGGCGATAGGTCAGATACGCAGTATTTT.

In its sample, this clonotype was seen many times. V gene TRBV7-2 combines with J gene TRBJ2-7; 9 nucleotides align to TRBD2. Germline V CDR1 and CDR2: SGHTA, FQGNSA. The CDR3 loop spans 17 amino acids. Unmatched junction bases numbered 13, after V lost 2 bases and J lost 5 bases. The DNA for the CDR3 is TGTGCCAGCAGCTTAACCATGGGACTAGCCCGAGTTGACGAGCAGTACTTC. This codes for CASSLTMGLARVDEQYF.

Relative to its sample, this clonotype is medium-sized. V and J are TRBV12-3 or TRBV12-4 and TRBJ1-3, with 7 bases fitting TRBD1. The V and J ends lost 11 bases and 9 bases, in that order; junction bases with no gene match: 13. CDR3 length equals 13 residues. The CDR3 reads CASRGQSMGTIYF. CDR3 DNA sequence: TGTGCCTCCCGGGGACAGTCGATGGGCACCATATATTTT.

The CDR3 is CASSRGVQYF. The CDR3 DNA sequence: TGTGCCAGCAGTCGGGGGGTGCAGTACTTC. The rearrangement joins TRBV2 to TRBJ2-7; 7 nucleotides line up with TRBD2. The CDR3 consists of 10 residues. The germline V gene has CDR1 SNHLY and CDR2 FYNNEI. The V segment lost 5 bases and the J segment 9 bases; nucleotides outside the gene matches: 1.

This clonotype was detected ten times or more. This chain connects TRBV28 to TRBJ2-7, with 7 bases lining up with TRBD1. Per germline, CDR1 MDHEN and CDR2 SYDVKM. V dropped 6 bases and J dropped 1; count of bases not matched to a gene: 9. The CDR3 covers 15 residues. CDR3 sequence (DNA): TGTGCCAGCAGCGTCGACAGGGCCAGGTCCTACGAGCAGTACTTC. This translates into CASSVDRARSYEQYF.